Listed below are T cell receptor beta chains from one sample, sequenced in a study of blood T cells in healthy people across ages. TCRdb called the 5' RACE reads again in MiXCR, with one record for every CDR3 protein. The table has some 920,000 distinct CDR3 sequences, just over 50% seen once. What was sequenced was blood. The source of these receptors is a woman in her sixties or seventies in good health. The CDR3 runs from the conserved cysteine through the conserved F or W. The D gene is left open where the match is weak. Clone size is shown for a subset of rows, as once, few, many or a class of expanded clone.

-	few	TRBJ1-2	TRBV25-1	TGTGCCAGCAGTGAATCCCCCCAGGAATACTATGGCTACACCTTC	CASSESPQEYYGYTF
-	few	TRBJ2-6	TRBV12-3/TRBV12-4	TGTGCCAGCACTCAGTACAGGGCCTACTCTGGGGCCAACGTCCTGACTTTC	CASTQYRAYSGANVLTF
-	-	TRBJ2-1	TRBV6-6	TGTGCCAGCAGTTACTCAGACACAGGGAGGGGGTACAATGAGCAGTTCTTC	CASSYSDTGRGYNEQFF
-	-	TRBJ1-5	TRBV3-1	TGCGCCAGCAGCCCAACGACCGGGACAAACAATCAGCCCCAGCATTTT	CASSPTTGTNNQPQHF
-	few	TRBJ2-7	TRBV6-2/TRBV6-3	TGTGCCAGCAGAGCACCCTCGGGAGTCTACGAGCAGTACTTC	CASRAPSGVYEQYF
TRBD2	-	TRBJ2-7	TRBV27	TGTGCCAGCAAGGATAGCGGGAGGGCATCCTACGAGCAGTACTTC	CASKDSGRASYEQYF
TRBD1	-	TRBJ2-1	TRBV29-1	TGCAGCGTCACCCTGACAGGGGGAGGATACAATGAGCAGTTCTTC	CSVTLTGGGYNEQFF
TRBD1	-	TRBJ2-7	TRBV20-1	TGCAGTGCTAGAAGGACAGGGGGTCCCTTCGAGCAGTACTTC	CSARRTGGPFEQYF
-	few	TRBJ2-5	TRBV13	TGTGCCAGCAGCTTAGGGCTACCCCTTCAAGAGACCCAGTACTTC	CASSLGLPLQETQYF
-	-	TRBJ2-7	TRBV10-3	TGTGCCATCAGTGATCGACAGACGGCCGAGCAGTACTTC	CAISDRQTAEQYF
-	few	TRBJ2-5	TRBV18	TGTGCCAGCTCACGGACGGGCGCAGGGCGTAATGAGCAGTACTTC	CASSRTGAGRNEQYF
TRBD2	few	TRBJ2-1	TRBV5-1	TGCGCCAGCAGCATACTACTAGCGGGAGGCCCCAATGAGCAGTTCTTC	CASSILLAGGPNEQFF
TRBD1	few	TRBJ1-6	TRBV7-3	TGTGCCAGCAGCGCCGGGACAGTGTATTCACCCCTCCACTTT	CASSAGTVYSPLHF
-	few	TRBJ1-1	TRBV12-3/TRBV12-4	TGTGCCAGCAGTGACAGTCCTGTGAACACTGAAGCTTTCTTT	CASSDSPVNTEAFF
-	-	TRBJ2-7	TRBV4-1	TGCGCCAGCAGCCAGCCAACCAGGAAGGGCGAGCAGTACTTC	CASSQPTRKGEQYF
TRBD1	-	TRBJ2-3	TRBV7-9	TGTGCCAGCACCCAAGGGGACAGGGTAGGAGATACGCAGTATTTT	CASTQGDRVGDTQYF
TRBD1	few	TRBJ2-7	TRBV27	TGTGCCAGCAGTTTATCGTGGGGACAGGGGACGTCCTACGAGCAGTACTTC	CASSLSWGQGTSYEQYF
-	-	TRBJ2-1	TRBV5-1	TGCGCCAGCAGCGTCCCGGCGGGAAGCCATGAGCAGTTCTTC	CASSVPAGSHEQFF
TRBD2	few	TRBJ2-7	TRBV13	TGTGCCAGCAGCTACGGGACTAGCGGGACCCACGAGCAGTACTTC	CASSYGTSGTHEQYF
TRBD2	-	TRBJ2-2	TRBV20-1	TGCAGTGCAAAGCGGGACCCCGGGGAGCTGTTTTTT	CSAKRDPGELFF
TRBD2	few	TRBJ2-7	TRBV5-1	TGCGCCAGCAGCTTGATGATAGCGGGAGATGACGAGCAGTACTTC	CASSLMIAGDDEQYF
TRBD2	-	TRBJ2-3	TRBV7-2	TGTGCCAGCAGCTCGAGGGGGACTAGCGGGCCTAGCACAGATACGCAGTATTTT	CASSSRGTSGPSTDTQYF
TRBD2	-	TRBJ2-5	TRBV2	TGTGCCAGCAGTGAAGATGGGACTAGTTATGCAAGCAAGCAGTACTTC	CASSEDGTSYASKQYF
-	-	TRBJ2-5	TRBV7-9	TGTGCCAGCAGCCCTCTCTTAACGGACTTAAGGGAGCAGTACTTC	CASSPLLTDLREQYF
-	few	TRBJ1-1	TRBV12-3/TRBV12-4	TGTGCCAGCAGGTCACAGGTAAACACTGAAGCTTTCTTT	CASRSQVNTEAFF
-	-	TRBJ2-7	TRBV4-2	TGTGCCAGTTCCTCTAGCGACCCCTACGAGCAGTACTTC	CASSSSDPYEQYF
-	few	TRBJ2-3	TRBV29-1	TGCAGCGTTGTCCGACAGGTATCAGATACGCAGTATTTT	CSVVRQVSDTQYF
-	-	TRBJ2-7	TRBV20-1	TGCAGTGCCATTAAAGCGGTCTACGAGCAGTACTTC	CSAIKAVYEQYF
-	once	TRBJ2-3	TRBV20-1	TGCAGTGCTAGTGTTTATATGGAGCGCACAGATACGCAGTATTTT	CSASVYMERTDTQYF
-	-	TRBJ2-7	TRBV7-3	TGTGCCAGCCGCTCCCCCTACGAGCAGTACTTC	CASRSPYEQYF
-	-	TRBJ2-1	TRBV29-1	TGCAGCGTGGTGACGGATTACAATGAGCAGTTCTTC	CSVVTDYNEQFF
-	few	TRBJ2-3	TRBV11-2	-	CASSYTFGDTQYF
TRBD1	-	TRBJ2-7	TRBV27	TGTGCCAGCAGTTCCTGGACAGGGGGCTTCGAGCAGTACTTC	CASSSWTGGFEQYF
TRBD1	-	TRBJ1-6	TRBV7-2	TGTGCCAGCCGACCTACGGGACAGGCTAATTCACCCCTCCACTTT	CASRPTGQANSPLHF
-	-	TRBJ1-5	TRBV24-1	TGTGCCACCAGTGTAGGTAGAGGGGCTGGTTATCAGCCCCAGCATTTT	CATSVGRGAGYQPQHF
TRBD2	-	TRBJ2-1	TRBV27	TGTGCCAGCAGTTTAGCAGCGGGACTTAATTACAATGAGCAGTTCTTC	CASSLAAGLNYNEQFF
TRBD2	few	TRBJ2-3	TRBV9	TGTGCCAGCAGCGCAAACTGGGGGGGACTAACCACAGATACGCAGTATTTT	CASSANWGGLTTDTQYF
TRBD2	few	TRBJ2-7	TRBV5-1	TGCGCCAGCAGCTTGGGACCCTCGGGACTAGTCCTCTACGAGCAGTACTTC	CASSLGPSGLVLYEQYF
TRBD2	-	TRBJ2-7	TRBV29-1	TGCAGCGTATCCGGGACTAGCGGGGGGAAGAGCTACGAGCAGTACTTC	CSVSGTSGGKSYEQYF
-	many	TRBJ2-3	TRBV28	TGTGCCAGCAGTACCCCTAGTACAGATACGCAGTATTTT	CASSTPSTDTQYF
TRBD2	-	TRBJ2-2	TRBV29-1	TGCAGCGTTACTAGCGGGCCAAACACCGGGGAGCTGTTTTTT	CSVTSGPNTGELFF
TRBD2	few	TRBJ2-1	TRBV24-1	TGTGCCACCAGACCCCGGGACTACATAACCGATGAGCAGTTCTTC	CATRPRDYITDEQFF
-	few	TRBJ2-3	TRBV27	TGTGCCAGCAGTTCGCCTCTATCCGGTCCAAACCCGCGGACAAAAGTCACAGATACGCAGTATTTT	CASSSPLSGPNPRTKVTDTQYF
TRBD1	-	TRBJ2-7	TRBV3-1	TGTGCCAGCAGCTACAGGGGACGGTCCTACGAGCAGTACTTC	CASSYRGRSYEQYF
-	-	TRBJ2-5	TRBV28	TGTGCCAGCACTAGACACGAACAAGAGACCCAGTACTTC	CASTRHEQETQYF
-	few	TRBJ2-1	TRBV4-1	TGCGCCAGCAGCCAAGATCACCGTCTCTCCTACAATGAGCAGTTCTTC	CASSQDHRLSYNEQFF
TRBD2	-	TRBJ2-7	TRBV6-2/TRBV6-3	TGTGCCAGCAGTTATAGAGTCAGGACTAGATCGGTCTACGAGCAGTACTTC	CASSYRVRTRSVYEQYF
TRBD2	few	TRBJ2-7	TRBV20-1	TGCAGTGCTACGCCCCCCCCATCTAGCGGGAGGTACTACGAGCAGTACTTC	CSATPPPSSGRYYEQYF
TRBD2	-	TRBJ2-3	TRBV7-2	TGTGCCAGCACCCCGGGCGGGAGAGTTTCAGATACGCGGTATTTT	CASTPGGRVSDTRYF